This is a list of T cell receptor beta chains from one sample in a study of blood T cell repertoires in COVID-19. Libraries were prepared by immunoSEQ multiplex PCR; TCRdb keeps only in-frame clonotypes and omits some of them. The sample consists of roughly 79,000 clones, over 80% of them appearing once. Sequencing input: peripheral blood. The receptors derive from a man aged 45-60 years with acute or convalescent COVID-19. Each CDR3 is given with its conserved first and last residue. Clone size appears in some rows only: once, few, many, or a class for an expanded clone.

>TRBV5-4|.
CASSLDYTGGYTF
>TRBV27|.
CASSYPRVRQYF
>TRBV2|.
CASRAGVTYEQYF
>TRBV30|.
CAWSVTGSYSPLHF
>TRBV7-2|once
CASSLEGSGSPNNEQFF
>TRBV27|once
CASSSGQGYQPQHF
>TRBV6-1|.
CASSELGTPSYGYTF
>TRBV11-3|.
CASSRRLGGLGEQFF
>TRBV4-1|.
CASSQGGDRGYEQFF
>TRBV7-2|.
CASSLGGYTDTQYF